This TCR beta chain was observed in a study of molecular identifiers for immune sequencing clone quantification. Study-level information: In replicates, RNA from around 18,000 or 91,000 naive CD8 cells was divided five ways and four parts were sequenced. Study outcomes and limitations: Detecting spiked Jurkat TCR RNA from one cell among some 990,000 naive cells was reportedly possible.

V lost 3 bases and J 7 bases, leaving 16 bases between the germline ends. The CDR3 contains 14 residues. Germline CDR1 reads MGHRA; CDR2 reads YSYEKL. This clonotype was picked up a small number of times. Antigen: not known. MiXCR, run by TCRdb on the PCR reads, gives a single entry per CDR3 protein. The sample has about 640,000 distinct CDR3 sequences, approximately 20% seen once. Sorted cell numbers of roughly 17,000 to 1,000,000, with 10%, 30% or 50% RNA, served as input for naive CD8 libraries. Material for sequencing was naive CD8+ T cells from blood, with Jurkat cell RNA spiked in. Documented subset: FACS-sorted CD8+CD4-CCR7+CD45RA+ naive T cells. The TCR comes from a human donor in good health. Some libraries in this study had Jurkat cell RNA spiked in. This chain links TRBV4-1 with TRBJ2-7, with D possibly TRBD1 on 5 matching bases. CDR3 DNA sequence: TGCGCCAGCAGCCATGAAACAGGCCTCCGGGAGCAGTACTTC. Encoded protein: CASSHETGLREQYF.